This TCR beta chain was identified during a study of OX40 agonist ivuxolimab in advanced cancers. The assay was immunoSEQ multiplex PCR, and TCRdb's table has in-frame clones only and misses some. The sample contains tens of thousands of clones, approximately 92% of which appear only once. The CDR3 consists of 16 residues. Germline CDR1 is MNHEY and CDR2 is SVGAGI. V was cut by 0 bases and J by 0 bases, with 9 bases left in between. This TCR derives from an adult with an advanced solid tumor such as melanoma, head and neck, liver or kidney cancer. Here the sequenced sample was CD4+ or CD8+ T cells sorted from blood, taken in a trial of the OX40 agonist ivuxolimab. The V call is TRBV6-5, the J call TRBJ1-3; no clear D. The CDR3 is CASSYSPGSSGNTIYF. The CDR3 region has the DNA TGTGCCAGCAGTTACTCTCCGGGTAGCTCTGGAAACACCATATATTTT.